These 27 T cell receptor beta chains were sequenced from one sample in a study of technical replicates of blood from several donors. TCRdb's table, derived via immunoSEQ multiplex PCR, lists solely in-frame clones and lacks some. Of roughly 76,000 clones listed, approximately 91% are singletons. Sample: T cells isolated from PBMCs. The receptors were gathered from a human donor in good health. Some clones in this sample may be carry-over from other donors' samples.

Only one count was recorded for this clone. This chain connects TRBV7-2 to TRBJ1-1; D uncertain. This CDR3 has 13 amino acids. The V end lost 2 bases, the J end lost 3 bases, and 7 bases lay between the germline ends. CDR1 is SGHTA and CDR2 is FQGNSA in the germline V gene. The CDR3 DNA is TGTGCCAGCAGCTTACAATTTTACACTGAAGCTTTCTTT. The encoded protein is CASSLQFYTEAFF.

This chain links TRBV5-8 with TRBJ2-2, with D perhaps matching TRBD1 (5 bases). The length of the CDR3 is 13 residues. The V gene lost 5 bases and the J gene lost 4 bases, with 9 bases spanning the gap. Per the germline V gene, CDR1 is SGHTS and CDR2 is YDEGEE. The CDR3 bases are TGTGCCAGCAGTTCTCAGGGCACCGGGGAGCTGTTTTTT. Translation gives CASSSQGTGELFF. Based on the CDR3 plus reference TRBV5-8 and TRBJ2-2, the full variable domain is EAGVTQSPTHLIKTRGQQATLRCSPISGHTSVYWYQQALGLGLQFLLWYDEGEERNRGNFPPRFSGRQFPNYSSELNVNALELEDSALYLCASSSQGTGELFFGEGSRLTVL.

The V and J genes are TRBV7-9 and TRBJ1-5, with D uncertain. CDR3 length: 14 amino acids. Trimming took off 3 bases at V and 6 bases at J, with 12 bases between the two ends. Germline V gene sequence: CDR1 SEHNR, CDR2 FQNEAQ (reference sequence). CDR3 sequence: CASSFEESGQPQHF. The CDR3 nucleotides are TGTGCCAGCAGCTTTGAGGAAAGCGGTCAGCCCCAGCATTTT.

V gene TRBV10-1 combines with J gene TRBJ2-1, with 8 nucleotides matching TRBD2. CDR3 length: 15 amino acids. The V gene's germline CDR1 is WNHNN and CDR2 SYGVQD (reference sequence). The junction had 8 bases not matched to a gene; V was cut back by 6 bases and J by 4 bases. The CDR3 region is CASRGSGKKYNEQFF. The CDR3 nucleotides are TGCGCCAGCAGGGGTAGCGGGAAGAAATACAATGAGCAGTTCTTC.

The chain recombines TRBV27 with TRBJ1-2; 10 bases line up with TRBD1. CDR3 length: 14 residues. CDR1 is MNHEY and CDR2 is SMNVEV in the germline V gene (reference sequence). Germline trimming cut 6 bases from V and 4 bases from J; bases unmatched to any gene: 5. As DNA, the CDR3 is TGTGCCAGCAGCCTGACAGGGGGCCTCTATGGCTACACCTTC. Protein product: CASSLTGGLYGYTF.

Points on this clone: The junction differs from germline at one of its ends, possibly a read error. CDR3 in amino acids: CASSQGTSGLLSCEQYF. CDR3 in DNA: TGCGCCAGCAGCCAAGGGACTAGCGGATTACTCTCCTGCGAGCAGTACTTC. The chain couples TRBV4-1 to TRBJ2-7; the match to TRBD2 covers 10 bases. Per the germline V gene, CDR1 is MGHRA and CDR2 is YSYEKL. CDR3 length equals 17 residues.

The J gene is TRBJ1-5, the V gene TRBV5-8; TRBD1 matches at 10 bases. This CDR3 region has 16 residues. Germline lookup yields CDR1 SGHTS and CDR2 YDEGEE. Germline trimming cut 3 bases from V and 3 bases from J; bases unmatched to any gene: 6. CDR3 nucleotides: TGTGCCAGCAGCTCGACAGGGGGCGTTTCCAATCAGCCCCAGCATTTT. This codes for CASSSTGGVSNQPQHF.

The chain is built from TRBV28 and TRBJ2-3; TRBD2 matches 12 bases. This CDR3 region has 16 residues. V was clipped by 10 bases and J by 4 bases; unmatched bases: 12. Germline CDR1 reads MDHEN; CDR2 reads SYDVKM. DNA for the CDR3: TGTGCCACCGTCACTCTAGCGGGAGGGTCCTCAGATACGCAGTATTTT. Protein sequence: CATVTLAGGSSDTQYF.

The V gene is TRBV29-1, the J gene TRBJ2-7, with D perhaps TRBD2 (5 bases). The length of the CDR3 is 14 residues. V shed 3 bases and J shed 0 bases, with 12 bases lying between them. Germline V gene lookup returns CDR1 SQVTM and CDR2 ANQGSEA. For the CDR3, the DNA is TGCAGCGTTGACCCGAGCGGAACCTCCTACGAGCAGTACTTC. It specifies CSVDPSGTSYEQYF.

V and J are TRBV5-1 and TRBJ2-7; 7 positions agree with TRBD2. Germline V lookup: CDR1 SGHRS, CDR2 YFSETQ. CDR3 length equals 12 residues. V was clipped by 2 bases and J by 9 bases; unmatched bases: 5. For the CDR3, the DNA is TGCGCCAGCAGCTTAGCAGGACTAGGGCAGTACTTC. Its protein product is CASSLAGLGQYF. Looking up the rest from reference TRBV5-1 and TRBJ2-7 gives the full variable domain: KAGVTQTPRYLIKTRGQQVTLSCSPISGHRSVSWYQQTPGQGLQFLFEYFSETQRNKGNFPGRFSGRQFSNSRSEMNVSTLELGDSALYLCASSLAGLGQYFGPGTRLTVT.

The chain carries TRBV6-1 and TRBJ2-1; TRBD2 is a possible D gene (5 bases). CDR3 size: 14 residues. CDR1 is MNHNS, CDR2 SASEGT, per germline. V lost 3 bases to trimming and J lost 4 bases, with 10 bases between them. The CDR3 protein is CASSESSRYNEQFF. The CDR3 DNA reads TGTGCCAGCAGTGAGTCTAGCAGGTACAATGAGCAGTTCTTC.

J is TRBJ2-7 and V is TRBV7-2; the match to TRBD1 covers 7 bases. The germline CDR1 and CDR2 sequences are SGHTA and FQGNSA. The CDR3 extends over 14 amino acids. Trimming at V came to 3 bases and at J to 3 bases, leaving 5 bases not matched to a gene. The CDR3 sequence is CASSFGQAYYEQYF. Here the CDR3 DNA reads TGTGCCAGCAGCTTTGGACAGGCCTACTACGAGCAGTACTTC.

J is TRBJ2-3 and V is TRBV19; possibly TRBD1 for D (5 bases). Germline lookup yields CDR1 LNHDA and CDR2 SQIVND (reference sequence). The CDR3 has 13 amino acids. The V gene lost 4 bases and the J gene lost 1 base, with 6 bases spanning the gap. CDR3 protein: CASSTQGTDTQYF. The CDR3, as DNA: TGTGCCAGTAGTACACAGGGCACAGATACGCAGTATTTT.

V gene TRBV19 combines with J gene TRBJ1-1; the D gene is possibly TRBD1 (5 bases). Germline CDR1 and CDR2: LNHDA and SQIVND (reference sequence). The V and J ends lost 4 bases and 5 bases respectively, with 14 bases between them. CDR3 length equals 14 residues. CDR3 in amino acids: CASSTQGFLTEAFF. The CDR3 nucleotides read TGTGCCAGTAGTACCCAGGGATTTTTAACTGAAGCTTTCTTT.

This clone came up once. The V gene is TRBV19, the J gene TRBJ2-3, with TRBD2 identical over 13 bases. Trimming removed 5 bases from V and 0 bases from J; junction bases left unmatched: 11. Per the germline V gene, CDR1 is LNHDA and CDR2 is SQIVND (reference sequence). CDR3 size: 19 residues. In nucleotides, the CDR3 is TGTGCCAGTAGTGACCACCCCTGGGGACTAGCGGGAAGCACAGATACGCAGTATTTT. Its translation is CASSDHPWGLAGSTDTQYF.

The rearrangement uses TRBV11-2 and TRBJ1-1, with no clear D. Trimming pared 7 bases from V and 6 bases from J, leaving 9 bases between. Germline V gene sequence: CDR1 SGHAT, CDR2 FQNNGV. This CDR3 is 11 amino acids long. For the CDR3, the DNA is TGTGCCAGCAAGAATTGGCCTGAAGCTTTCTTT. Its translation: CASKNWPEAFF.

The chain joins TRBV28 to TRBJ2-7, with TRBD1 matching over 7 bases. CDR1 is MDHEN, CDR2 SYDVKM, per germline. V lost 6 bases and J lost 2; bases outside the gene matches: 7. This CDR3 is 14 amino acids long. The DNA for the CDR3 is TGTGCCAGCAGCCGGGGACAGCCGACCTACGAGCAGTACTTC. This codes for CASSRGQPTYEQYF.

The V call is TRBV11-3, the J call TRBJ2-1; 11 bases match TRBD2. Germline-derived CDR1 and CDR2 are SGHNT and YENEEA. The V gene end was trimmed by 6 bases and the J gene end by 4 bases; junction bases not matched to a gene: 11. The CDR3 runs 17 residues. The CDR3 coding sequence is TGTGCCAGCAGTCAGAGCATCCTAGCGGGAGGTTACAATGAGCAGTTCTTC. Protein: CASSQSILAGGYNEQFF.

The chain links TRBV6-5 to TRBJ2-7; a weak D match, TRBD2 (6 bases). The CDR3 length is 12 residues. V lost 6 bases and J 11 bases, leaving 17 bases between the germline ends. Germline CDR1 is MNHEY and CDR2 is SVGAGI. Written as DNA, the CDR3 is TGTGCCAGCAGCCCCTCAGGAGGGGTTGAGTACTTC. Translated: CASSPSGGVEYF.

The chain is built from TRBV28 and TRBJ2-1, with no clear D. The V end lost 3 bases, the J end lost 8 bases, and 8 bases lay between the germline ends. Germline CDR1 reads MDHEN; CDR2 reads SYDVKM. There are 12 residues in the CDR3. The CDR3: CASSFRVDEQFF. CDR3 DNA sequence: TGTGCCAGCAGTTTTCGGGTGGATGAGCAGTTCTTC. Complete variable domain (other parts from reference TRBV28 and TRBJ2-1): DVKVTQSSRYLVKRTGEKVFLECVQDMDHENMFWYRQDPGLGLRLIYFSYDVKMKEKGDIPEGYSVSREKKERFSLILESASTNQTSMYLCASSFRVDEQFFGPGTRLTVL.

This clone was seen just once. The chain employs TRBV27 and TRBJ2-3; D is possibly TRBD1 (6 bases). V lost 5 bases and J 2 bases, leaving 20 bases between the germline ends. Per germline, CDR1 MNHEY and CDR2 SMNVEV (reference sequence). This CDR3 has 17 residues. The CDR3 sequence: CASSPDLGQPYTDTQYF. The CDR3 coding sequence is TGTGCCAGCAGTCCAGACCTAGGACAGCCCTACACAGATACGCAGTATTTT.

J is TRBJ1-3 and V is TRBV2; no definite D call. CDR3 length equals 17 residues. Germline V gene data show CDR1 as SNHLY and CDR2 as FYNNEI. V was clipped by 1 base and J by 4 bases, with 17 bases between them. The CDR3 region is CASSEELGPALGNTIYF. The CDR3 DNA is TGTGCCAGCAGTGAAGAACTTGGGCCGGCCTTGGGAAACACCATATATTTT. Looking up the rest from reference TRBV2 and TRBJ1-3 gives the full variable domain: EPEVTQTPSHQVTQMGQEVILRCVPISNHLYFYWYRQILGQKVEFLVSFYNNEISEKSEIFDDQFSVERPDGSNFTLKIRSTKLEDSAMYFCASSEELGPALGNTIYFGEGSWLTVV.

CDR3 sequence: CASSFGATNEKLFF. The CDR3 DNA sequence: TGTGCCAGCAGCTTCGGGGCAACTAATGAAAAACTGTTTTTT. The chain recombines TRBV7-2 with TRBJ1-4; D is uncertain. The CDR3 runs 14 residues. Trimming stripped 3 bases from V and 0 bases from J, with 5 bases between. CDR1 is SGHTA, CDR2 FQGNSA, per germline.

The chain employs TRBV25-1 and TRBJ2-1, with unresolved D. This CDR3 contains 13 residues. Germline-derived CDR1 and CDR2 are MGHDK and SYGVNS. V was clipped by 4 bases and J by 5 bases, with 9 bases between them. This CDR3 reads CASSVLFDNEQFF. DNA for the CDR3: TGTGCCAGCAGTGTGCTATTTGACAATGAGCAGTTCTTC.

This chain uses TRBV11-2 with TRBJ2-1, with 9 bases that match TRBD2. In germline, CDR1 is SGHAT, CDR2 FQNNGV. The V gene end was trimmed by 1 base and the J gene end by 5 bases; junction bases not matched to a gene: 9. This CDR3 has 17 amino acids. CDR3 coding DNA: TGTGCCAGCAGCTTAGGCCTACTAGCGGGTCTACACAATGAGCAGTTCTTC. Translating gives CASSLGLLAGLHNEQFF.

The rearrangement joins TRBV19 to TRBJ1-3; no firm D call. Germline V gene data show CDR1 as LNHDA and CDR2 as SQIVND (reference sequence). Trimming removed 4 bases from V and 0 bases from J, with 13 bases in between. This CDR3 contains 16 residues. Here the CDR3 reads CASSRIGGYSGNTIYF. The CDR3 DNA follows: TGTGCCAGTAGTAGAATCGGAGGGTACTCTGGAAACACCATATATTTT.

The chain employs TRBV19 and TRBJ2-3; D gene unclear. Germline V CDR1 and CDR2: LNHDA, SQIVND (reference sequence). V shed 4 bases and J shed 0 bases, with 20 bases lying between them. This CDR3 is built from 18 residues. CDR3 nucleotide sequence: TGTGCCAGTAGTAATAATATACAGTTTTCAACTAGCACAGATACGCAGTATTTT. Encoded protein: CASSNNIQFSTSTDTQYF.